What follows is one T cell receptor (beta chain) and its context. Its antigen is undetermined. This record comes from a study of monozygotic twins with cystic fibrosis. TCRdb keeps only in-frame clones here, not all; method: immunoSEQ multiplex PCR. The sample gives about 21,000 clones, 91% of which show up once; roughly 1.5% is in the top ten. Study outcomes and limitations: J usage was most co-twin-similar in 8 of 16 pairs, V in 13.

The CDR3 contains 16 residues. Looked up from germline, CDR1 is SGHTA and CDR2 is FQGTGA. Trimming removed 1 base at V and 0 bases at J, with 13 bases between. The sequence came from a girl aged 2 to 10 with cystic fibrosis. V gene TRBV7-3 combines with J gene TRBJ2-7, with D possibly TRBD1 on 6 matching bases. Sequenced sample: blood. The CDR3 nucleotides are TGTGCCAGCAGCTTAAGGCCTCAGGGGCTCTCCTACGAGCAGTACTTC. Protein product: CASSLRPQGLSYEQYF.